Listed here are 14 T cell receptor beta chains from one sample, sequenced in a study of beta chain features in type 1 diabetes. Sequenced material consisted of expressed TCRB transcripts (all of the isolated RNA was reverse transcribed). Profiled with immunoSEQ multiplex PCR; TCRdb holds only in-frame clones, not every one. The sample has 860,000 or so clones; about a sixth are singletons. Material for sequencing was naive CD4+ T cells from blood. These receptors were obtained from a woman under 30 in good health.

This clone occurred a few times. The chain has TRBV5-1 and TRBJ2-5; D may be TRBD1 or TRBD2 (6 bases each). The germline CDR1 and CDR2 sequences are SGHRS and YFSETQ. The CDR3 totals 15 residues. The germline V and J ends were trimmed by 7 bases and 1 base, with 17 bases remaining between them. The CDR3 protein is CASGTQGGSQETQYF. The CDR3 coding sequence is TGCGCCAGCGGAACCCAAGGGGGGTCCCAAGAGACCCAGTACTTC. The whole variable domain, filled in from reference TRBV5-1 and TRBJ2-5, reads KAGVTQTPRYLIKTRGQQVTLSCSPISGHRSVSWYQQTPGQGLQFLFEYFSETQRNKGNFPGRFSGRQFSNSRSEMNVSTLELGDSALYLCASGTQGGSQETQYFGPGTRLLVL.

This clone was counted between two and nine times. The CDR3 DNA sequence: TGCGCCAGCAGCTACCGGACAGGGACCTCTGGGGCCAACGTCCTGACTTTC. Translating it yields CASSYRTGTSGANVLTF. The gene calls are TRBV5-1 and TRBJ2-6, with TRBD1 identical over 8 bases. The CDR3 is 17 residues long. With 3 bases clipped from V and 0 bases from J, the junction kept 5 bases outside the gene matches. Looked up from germline, CDR1 is SGHRS and CDR2 is YFSETQ.

The chain couples TRBV4-1 to TRBJ2-2; no clear D gene. V dropped 4 bases and J dropped 5 bases, with 8 bases sitting between them. Germline V gene data show CDR1 as MGHRA and CDR2 as YSYEKL. This CDR3 spans 13 amino acids. CDR3 amino acids: CASSPILTGELFF. Here the CDR3 DNA reads TGCGCCAGCAGCCCTATACTAACCGGGGAGCTGTTTTTT.

This clone was observed a few times. The rearrangement links TRBV6-9 to TRBJ1-1; D is perhaps TRBD1 (6 bases). Germline V CDR1 and CDR2: MNHGY, SVAAGI. The CDR3 length is 12 residues. Trimming took 6 bases from V and 8 from J, leaving 13 bases between them. The CDR3 loop is CASRQGPVEAFF. DNA of the CDR3: TGTGCCAGCAGACAGGGACCGGTAGAAGCTTTCTTT.

This clone was counted only a few times. V and J are TRBV4-3 and TRBJ1-5; D is unresolved. The V end lost 0 bases, the J end lost 3 bases, and 9 bases lay between the germline ends. The CDR3 has 15 residues. The germline gives CDR1 LGHNA, CDR2 YSLEER. The CDR3 is CASSQDLQINQPQHF. The CDR3 DNA reads TGCGCCAGCAGCCAAGATCTACAGATCAATCAGCCCCAGCATTTT.

The chain is built from TRBV7-8 and TRBJ1-1; 9 bases match TRBD1. Germline V gives CDR1 SGHVS, CDR2 FQNEAQ. V dropped 5 bases and J dropped 10; count of bases not matched to a gene: 17. This CDR3 has 16 residues. CDR3 residues: CASSPRPGTGSPAAFF. CDR3 DNA: TGTGCCAGCAGCCCCCGGCCAGGGACAGGGTCTCCGGCAGCTTTCTTT.

The rearrangement links TRBV9 to TRBJ2-1; 10 nucleotides match TRBD2. V was clipped by 1 base and J by 10 bases; unmatched bases: 8. The CDR3 sequence is 15 residues long. The germline V gene encodes CDR1 SGDLS and CDR2 YYNGEE. The CDR3 region has the DNA TGTGCCAGCAGCGTAAGGGCTAGCGGGAGCCAGGAGCAGTTCTTC. This codes for CASSVRASGSQEQFF.

This clone was seen only a few times. The rearrangement joins TRBV19 to TRBJ2-4; tentatively, D is TRBD1 (6 bases). V shed 5 bases and J shed 0 bases, with 11 bases lying between them. This CDR3 spans 15 amino acids. CDR1 LNHDA and CDR2 SQIVND come from the germline V gene (reference sequence). CDR3 region: CASSFQGRAKNIQYF. In DNA form, the CDR3 reads TGTGCCAGTAGTTTTCAGGGGCGAGCCAAAAACATTCAGTACTTC.

V is TRBV6-6 and J is TRBJ2-5, with 8 nucleotides matching TRBD1. From germline, CDR1 is MNHNY and CDR2 SVGAGI (reference sequence). The CDR3 loop spans 14 amino acids. Trimming removed 5 bases from V and 1 base from J; junction bases left unmatched: 3. The CDR3 DNA reads as TGTGCCAGCAGTCGAGGGACAGGCCAAGAGACCCAGTACTTC. Its translation: CASSRGTGQETQYF.

This clone was counted between two and nine times. CDR3 residues: CASSLATNTEAFF. The CDR3 region has the DNA TGTGCCAGCAGCTTGGCCACCAACACTGAAGCTTTCTTT. The genes are TRBV11-2 and TRBJ1-1; D gene ambiguous. V was clipped by 3 bases and J by 2 bases, with 7 bases between them. Germline assignment: CDR1 SGHAT and CDR2 FQNNGV. The CDR3 is 13 residues long.

This clone has just a few counts. The V call is TRBV6-1, the J call TRBJ2-7; 7 positions match TRBD1. This CDR3 comprises 15 residues. The V segment lost 2 bases and the J segment 2 bases; nucleotides outside the gene matches: 6. The V gene's germline CDR1 is MNHNS and CDR2 SASEGT. In DNA, the CDR3 is TGTGCCAGCAGTGAACTAGGGACAGTGACCTACGAGCAGTACTTC. Encoded protein: CASSELGTVTYEQYF.

Written as DNA, the CDR3 is TGTGCCAGCAGCGGCATAAGGGGCGGCCAAGAGACCCAGTACTTC. Its translation: CASSGIRGGQETQYF. V usage is TRBV9 and J usage is TRBJ2-5; tentative D call: TRBD1 (5 bases). Germline V gives CDR1 SGDLS, CDR2 YYNGEE. V was cut by 3 bases and J by 1 base, with 13 bases left in between. The CDR3 totals 15 residues. Full variable domain (rest looked up from reference TRBV9 and TRBJ2-5): DSGVTQTPKHLITATGQRVTLRCSPRSGDLSVYWYQQSLDQGLQFLIQYYNGEERAKGNILERFSAQQFPDLHSELNLSSLELGDSALYFCASSGIRGGQETQYFGPGTRLLVL.

CDR3 amino acids: CASGSGAEQFF. The CDR3, as DNA: TGTGCTAGTGGTTCTGGGGCAGAGCAGTTCTTC. The chain combines TRBV12-5 with TRBJ2-1; TRBD1 is a possible D gene (5 bases). Trimming took 4 bases from V and 10 from J, leaving 8 bases between them. CDR1 LGHNT and CDR2 FRNRAP come from the germline V gene. The CDR3 is made up of 11 amino acids.

This clone was counted a few times. The chain uses TRBV12-5 and TRBJ2-1; the D gene is possibly TRBD2 (7 bases). V lost 0 bases and J lost 3, with 21 bases in between. This CDR3 contains 19 residues. Germline-derived CDR1 and CDR2 are LGHNT and FRNRAP. CDR3 bases: TGTGCTAGTGGTTTGGTACTCGAAATGCAGGGGACTAACTACAATGAGCAGTTCTTC. Protein sequence: CASGLVLEMQGTNYNEQFF.